The 2 T cell receptor beta chains below come from one sample, sequenced in a study of cytomegalovirus exposure and HLA in healthy donors. PCR involved 60 Vbeta and 13 Jbeta primers. Some clones are missing from TCRdb's copy, which holds only in-frame ones; the method was immunoSEQ multiplex PCR. The sample has some 130,000 clones; about four fifths are singletons. The specimen was PBMCs. The receptors stem from a young man in good health and CMV-seronegative.

This chain links TRBV30 with TRBJ1-1; no clear D. Germline CDR1 and CDR2: GTSNPN and SVGIG (reference sequence). Trimming left V 1 base short and J 6 bases short, with 6 bases between. The CDR3 totals 11 residues. CDR3 sequence reads: CAWSEGAEAFF. The CDR3 nucleotides read TGTGCCTGGAGTGAGGGAGCTGAAGCTTTCTTT.

The chain is built from TRBV10-3 and TRBJ2-5; 9 positions match TRBD1. The trim removed 4 bases at V and 3 bases at J, leaving 3 bases unmatched. The length of the CDR3 is 14 residues. Germline assignment: CDR1 ENHRY and CDR2 SYGVKD. CDR3 amino acids: CAISGDRVKETQYF. In DNA form, the CDR3 reads TGTGCCATCAGTGGGGACAGGGTCAAAGAGACCCAGTACTTC.